These 13 T cell receptor beta chains originate from one sample sequenced in a study of blood T cell repertoires in COVID-19. Sequencing used immunoSEQ multiplex PCR; TCRdb keeps in-frame clones, though not all of them. Among around 250,000 clones listed, approximately 84% were seen once. The sequenced sample was PBMCs or T cells enriched from blood (not recorded which). All receptors derive from a man aged 35 to 55 who had recovered from COVID-19.

CDR3 sequence reads: CASSQVGRDQNTEAFF. The CDR3 nucleotides are TGTGCCAGCAGCCAAGTCGGACGGGATCAGAACACTGAAGCTTTCTTT. The chain uses TRBV4-2 and TRBJ1-1, with D unclear. The CDR3 runs to 16 residues. Germline loops: CDR1 LGHNA, CDR2 YNFKEQ. The V gene lost 1 base and the J gene lost 1 base, with 13 bases spanning the gap.

The V and J genes are TRBV7-3 and TRBJ2-1, with TRBD1 matching over 8 bases. CDR1 and CDR2 (germline): SGHTA, FQGTGA. CDR3 size: 14 residues. V lost 5 bases to trimming and J lost 7 bases; unmatched junction nucleotides: 7. In nucleotides, the CDR3 is TGTGCCAGCAGCCGCGACAGGGGCGGTAATGAGCAGTTCTTC. This encodes CASSRDRGGNEQFF. Variable domain in full (rest from reference TRBV7-3 and TRBJ2-1): GAGVSQTPSNKVTEKGKYVELRCDPISGHTALYWYRQSLGQGPEFLIYFQGTGAADDSGLPNDRFFAVRPEGSVSTLKIQRTERGDSAVYLCASSRDRGGNEQFFGPGTRLTVL.

DNA for the CDR3: TGTGCCAGCAGCTTGGAACCCCGGGACAACTACGAGCAGTACTTC. This codes for CASSLEPRDNYEQYF. This sequence joins TRBV5-4 and TRBJ2-7, with D perhaps matching TRBD1 (6 bases). The germline CDR1 and CDR2 sequences are SGHNT and YYREEE (reference sequence). The germline V and J ends were trimmed by 0 bases and 3 bases, with 13 bases remaining between them. This CDR3 has 15 residues. The full variable domain, rest sourced from reference TRBV5-4 and TRBJ2-7, is ETGVTQSPTHLIKTRGQQVTLRCSSQSGHNTVSWYQQALGQGPQFIFQYYREEENGRGNFPPRFSGLQFPNYSSELNVNALELDDSALYLCASSLEPRDNYEQYFGPGTRLTVT.

The genes are TRBV27 and TRBJ1-2; 9 bases are shared with TRBD1. The germline gives CDR1 MNHEY, CDR2 SMNVEV (reference sequence). CDR3 length equals 12 residues. With 8 bases clipped from V and 8 bases from J, the junction kept 6 bases outside the gene matches. In nucleotides, the CDR3 is TGTGCCAGCTCCCGGACAGGGGAAGGCTACACCTTC. This translates into CASSRTGEGYTF.

The chain has TRBV6-2 or TRBV6-3 and TRBJ1-1, with TRBD1 matching 12 bases. The CDR3 is 18 amino acids. With V trimmed by 0 bases and J by 0 bases, 5 bases remained unmatched. Germline assignment: CDR1 MNHEY and CDR2 SVGEGT. The CDR3 nucleotides read TGTGCCAGCAGTTACTCCGGGACAGGGGGCTGGCTGAACACTGAAGCTTTCTTT. This codes for CASSYSGTGGWLNTEAFF.

The CDR3 is CASSQGQDEQYF. CDR3 DNA: TGTGCCAGCAGCCAGGGACAGGACGAGCAGTACTTC. The chain employs TRBV5-4 and TRBJ2-7, with 8 bases fitting TRBD1. Germline CDR1 and CDR2: SGHNT and YYREEE (reference sequence). V trimming: 4 bases; J trimming: 5 bases; junction bases outside the gene matches: 2. The CDR3 loop spans 12 amino acids.

This clone was seen once. V gene TRBV5-4 combines with J gene TRBJ2-7, with 9 bases matching TRBD2. With 4 bases clipped from V and 3 bases from J, the junction kept 2 bases outside the gene matches. This CDR3 contains 13 residues. Germline CDR1 is SGHNT and CDR2 is YYREEE (reference sequence). CDR3 DNA sequence: TGTGCCAGCAGCGAGCGGGGGGACTACGAGCAGTACTTC. Encoded protein: CASSERGDYEQYF.

The chain combines TRBV10-3 with TRBJ2-5; TRBD2 is a possible D gene (5 bases). Germline V gives CDR1 ENHRY, CDR2 SYGVKD. This CDR3 region has 14 residues. V shed 6 bases and J shed 1 base, with 12 bases lying between them. CDR3 nucleotides: TGTGCCATCAGATCGGCGGGTAGCCAAGAGACCCAGTACTTC. Translation: CAIRSAGSQETQYF.

The V call is TRBV30, the J call TRBJ2-4; TRBD2 agrees at 11 bases. The CDR3 extends over 16 amino acids. V lost 0 bases and J lost 3; bases outside the gene matches: 4. Per the germline V gene, CDR1 is GTSNPN and CDR2 is SVGIG (reference sequence). The CDR3 spells CAWSVGGTSGKNIQYF. DNA of the CDR3: TGTGCCTGGAGTGTAGGAGGGACTAGCGGCAAAAACATTCAGTACTTC. Complete variable domain (other parts from reference TRBV30 and TRBJ2-4): SQTIHQWPATLVQPVGSPLSLECTVEGTSNPNLYWYRQAAGRGLQLLFYSVGIGQISSEVPQNLSASRPQDRQFILSSKKLLLSDSGFYLCAWSVGGTSGKNIQYFGAGTRLSVL.

V and J are TRBV5-1 and TRBJ1-5, with a tentative D call TRBD1 (5 bases). V was cut by 0 bases and J by 10 bases, with 14 bases left in between. The CDR3 loop spans 14 amino acids. CDR1 is SGHRS, CDR2 YFSETQ, per germline. This chain's CDR3 is CASSLEGVGGPQHF. In DNA, the CDR3 is TGCGCCAGCAGCTTGGAAGGGGTGGGCGGCCCCCAGCATTTT.

The chain is built from TRBV2 and TRBJ1-1; D possibly corresponds to TRBD1 (5 bases). CDR3 length: 14 residues. The germline CDR1 and CDR2 sequences are SNHLY and FYNNEI. Trimming stripped 2 bases from V and 4 bases from J, with 11 bases between. The CDR3 spells CASSEPAQGTEAFF. Written as DNA, the CDR3 is TGTGCCAGCAGTGAACCAGCCCAGGGCACTGAAGCTTTCTTT.

The V call is TRBV7-2, the J call TRBJ2-7; possible D gene TRBD1, 5 bases. With 7 bases removed from V and 6 bases from J, the gap between germline ends came to 22 bases. The CDR3 has 15 amino acids. Germline V gives CDR1 SGHTA, CDR2 FQGNSA. The CDR3, as DNA: TGTGCCAGCACCTACGGCTGGCAGGGCCCTAGCGAGCAGTACTTC. It codes for CASTYGWQGPSEQYF.

The chain combines TRBV5-4 with TRBJ2-3; 8 bases fit TRBD2. J gave up 4 bases and V 2 bases, and 3 bases lay outside the gene matches. The CDR3 spans 14 residues. Germline CDR1 SGHNT, CDR2 YYREEE (reference sequence). DNA of the CDR3: TGTGCCAGCAGCTTAGCGGGGGAGGCAGATACGCAGTATTTT. Translated, it gives CASSLAGEADTQYF.